The next 17 T cell receptor beta chains were all read from a single sample in a study of T cell changes during pregnancy in multiple sclerosis. Sequencing was performed with immunoSEQ multiplex PCR; in TCRdb, only in-frame clones are kept and a portion is missing. The data hold some 100,000 clones, with 91% observed a single time. The material was peripheral blood, obtained in the second trimester of pregnancy. The receptors originated from a female donor with multiple sclerosis, enrolled in a pregnancy study.

V usage is TRBV11-1 and J usage is TRBJ2-7; 8 positions agree with TRBD1. Germline V gene sequence: CDR1 SGHAT, CDR2 FQDESV (reference sequence). There are 15 residues in the CDR3. V was clipped by 1 base and J by 3 bases; unmatched bases: 5. CDR3 coding DNA: TGTGCCAGCAGCTTAGGGACAGGGACATTCTACGAGCAGTACTTC. It is translated as CASSLGTGTFYEQYF.

The chain couples TRBV4-1 to TRBJ2-1; 8 bases line up with TRBD2. V lost 2 bases to trimming and J lost 7 bases; unmatched junction nucleotides: 13. Germline lookup yields CDR1 MGHRA and CDR2 YSYEKL. The CDR3 runs 17 residues. CDR3 amino acids: CASSQLSQAGDQNEQFF. The CDR3 coding sequence is TGCGCCAGCAGCCAACTTTCCCAAGCGGGAGATCAAAATGAGCAGTTCTTC.

The rearrangement links TRBV27 to TRBJ1-1, with D unclear. V dropped 0 bases and J dropped 3 bases, with 14 bases sitting between them. CDR1 and CDR2 from the germline V gene are MNHEY and SMNVEV (reference sequence). CDR3 length: 16 residues. CDR3: CASSLSRVVRDTEAFF. Here the CDR3 DNA reads TGTGCCAGCAGTTTATCGCGGGTAGTTCGGGACACTGAAGCTTTCTTT.

The chain uses TRBV18 and TRBJ2-7; 7 positions match TRBD2. The CDR3 length is 12 residues. Looked up from germline, CDR1 is KGHSH and CDR2 is LQKENI. V lost 4 bases to trimming and J lost 6 bases; unmatched junction nucleotides: 3. The DNA of the CDR3 is TGTGCCAGCTCACGCCCGGGGGGCGAGCAGTACTTC. It codes for CASSRPGGEQYF. The variable domain in full, with the rest retrieved from reference TRBV18 and TRBJ2-7, is NAGVMQNPRHLVRRRGQEARLRCSPMKGHSHVYWYRQLPEEGLKFMVYLQKENIIDESGMPKERFSAEFPKEGPSILRIQQVVRGDSAAYFCASSRPGGEQYFGPGTRLTVT.

This clone was counted once. The chain joins TRBV4-1 to TRBJ2-7, with a tentative D call TRBD2 (7 bases). V was clipped by 5 bases and J by 1 base, with 21 bases between them. The CDR3 length is 17 residues. Germline V gives CDR1 MGHRA, CDR2 YSYEKL. This chain's CDR3 is CASSEGGEIAPSYEQYF. CDR3 in DNA: TGCGCCAGCAGCGAAGGGGGGGAGATAGCGCCATCCTACGAGCAGTACTTC.

This rearrangement joins TRBV7-9 to TRBJ2-1; TRBD2 is a possible D gene (7 bases). The CDR3 contains 14 residues. Germline V gene lookup returns CDR1 SEHNR and CDR2 FQNEAQ (reference sequence). V was cut by 1 base and J by 8 bases, with 12 bases left in between. The CDR3 region has the DNA TGTGCCAGCAGCTTAGAGGGGGGACTACATGAGCAGTTCTTC. Translated: CASSLEGGLHEQFF. Complete variable domain (other parts from reference TRBV7-9 and TRBJ2-1): DTGVSQNPRHKITKRGQNVTFRCDPISEHNRLYWYRQTLGQGPEFLTYFQNEAQLEKSRLLSDRFSAERPKGSFSTLEIQRTEQGDSAMYLCASSLEGGLHEQFFGPGTRLTVL.

The chain has TRBV29-1 and TRBJ2-1; TRBD2 matches 7 bases. The germline CDR1 and CDR2 sequences are SQVTM and ANQGSEA. This CDR3 comprises 15 residues. J lost 2 bases, V lost 7 bases, and 11 bases had no gene match. In DNA, the CDR3 is TGCAGCGCTCTATACCCGGGACTACCCTACAATGAGCAGTTCTTC. It translates to CSALYPGLPYNEQFF.

The V and J genes are TRBV5-1 and TRBJ2-1, with 11 bases aligning to TRBD2. The J segment lost 0 bases and the V segment lost 0 bases, leaving 14 bases of the junction unmatched. The CDR3 spans 21 residues. Per the germline V gene, CDR1 is SGHRS and CDR2 is YFSETQ. The CDR3 coding sequence is TGCGCCAGCAGCTTGGCCGGGTCCCGCACTAGCGGGAGACCCTCCTACAATGAGCAGTTCTTC. Residues: CASSLAGSRTSGRPSYNEQFF.

V is TRBV5-1 and J is TRBJ1-2, with a weak D call TRBD1 (6 bases). The CDR3 covers 14 residues. V was clipped by 1 base and J by 8 bases, with 15 bases between them. CDR1 SGHRS and CDR2 YFSETQ come from the germline V gene. CDR3 residues: CASSLFSGELGYTF. The CDR3 coding sequence is TGCGCCAGCAGCTTGTTTTCAGGGGAATTAGGCTACACCTTC. Full variable domain (remainder filled in from reference TRBV5-1 and TRBJ1-2): KAGVTQTPRYLIKTRGQQVTLSCSPISGHRSVSWYQQTPGQGLQFLFEYFSETQRNKGNFPGRFSGRQFSNSRSEMNVSTLELGDSALYLCASSLFSGELGYTFGSGTRLTVV.

J is TRBJ1-1 and V is TRBV6-5; 7 bases align to TRBD1. J lost 0 bases, V lost 7 bases, and 5 bases had no gene match. This CDR3 is built from 14 residues. The germline CDR1 and CDR2 sequences are MNHEY and SVGAGI. The CDR3 DNA reads as TGTGCCAGCAAAACAGGGGCAATGAACACTGAAGCTTTCTTT. Translation: CASKTGAMNTEAFF.

This chain connects TRBV27 to TRBJ1-2, with 7 bases matching TRBD1. CDR1 is MNHEY and CDR2 is SMNVEV in the germline V gene (reference sequence). The CDR3 runs to 14 residues. The V and J ends lost 6 bases and 1 base, in that order; junction bases with no gene match: 5. DNA of the CDR3: TGTGCCAGCAGGATGGGACAGCGTAACTATGGCTACACCTTC. It encodes CASRMGQRNYGYTF.

The chain combines TRBV18 with TRBJ2-5; 9 bases map to TRBD2. The CDR3 covers 16 residues. CDR1 is KGHSH and CDR2 is LQKENI in the germline V gene. V was pared by 1 base and J by 5 bases, with 8 bases of the junction left unmatched. The CDR3 DNA is TGTGCCAGCTCACCACTCGTAGCGGGAGTAGTCGAGACCCAGTACTTC. Encoded protein: CASSPLVAGVVETQYF.

The chain is built from TRBV29-1 and TRBJ2-6, with a tentative D call TRBD1 (7 bases). The V gene lost 1 base and the J gene lost 0 bases, with 10 bases spanning the gap. The CDR3 loop spans 16 amino acids. CDR1 is SQVTM, CDR2 ANQGSEA, per germline. CDR3 DNA sequence: TGCAGCGTTGAAGGCAGGGGGGTCTCTGGGGCCAACGTCCTGACTTTC. Translation gives CSVEGRGVSGANVLTF.

The gene calls are TRBV5-6 and TRBJ1-4, with 8 positions matching TRBD1. The CDR3 sequence is 17 residues long. Germline V gives CDR1 SGHDT, CDR2 YYEEEE. V shed 4 bases, J shed 0 bases, and the junction held 8 bases outside the gene matches. The CDR3 DNA sequence: TGTGCCAGCAGCCGTACAGGGGGTGCTCCAACTAATGAAAAACTGTTTTTT. It encodes CASSRTGGAPTNEKLFF.

This clone was seen a single time. The chain has TRBV4-1 and TRBJ2-2; TRBD2 matches at 8 bases. The CDR3 is 16 amino acids. CDR1 and CDR2 (germline): MGHRA, YSYEKL. The ends lost 5 bases at V and 1 base at J; junction bases unmatched: 6. This CDR3 is CASSKWSGGNTGELFF. CDR3 nucleotides: TGCGCCAGCAGCAAGTGGAGCGGGGGGAACACCGGGGAGCTGTTTTTT.

The chain is built from TRBV5-1 and TRBJ2-2; D is perhaps TRBD2 (6 bases). The CDR3 extends over 15 amino acids. V gave up 0 bases and J gave up 4 bases, with 10 bases separating them. Per the germline V gene, CDR1 is SGHRS and CDR2 is YFSETQ. The CDR3 DNA follows: TGCGCCAGCAGCTTGGGACCCGGGGGCACCGGGGAGCTGTTTTTT. Translating gives CASSLGPGGTGELFF.

This clone came up a few times. The chain employs TRBV27 and TRBJ1-1; TRBD1 aligns across 8 bases. Trimming at V came to 6 bases and at J to 10 bases, leaving 16 bases not matched to a gene. This CDR3 is built from 15 residues. CDR1 and CDR2 from the germline V gene are MNHEY and SMNVEV (reference sequence). The chain's CDR3 is CASSSVSFRGRGAFF. The CDR3 DNA reads as TGTGCCAGCAGCTCCGTCTCTTTCAGGGGGCGCGGAGCTTTCTTT.